These 21 T cell receptor beta chains came from one sample sequenced in a study of T cell repertoires in cytomegalovirus infection. TCRdb recomputed calls from the reads with MiXCR, one row per CDR3 protein. The sample has about 680,000 distinct CDR3 sequences; 20% to 25% are singletons. Source material: CD8+ T cells from PBMCs. The receptors derive from a human donor in good health (CMV status not recorded). Some clones in this sample may be carry-over from other donors' samples.

V usage is TRBV6-8 and J usage is TRBJ1-1; D not certain. V lost 0 bases to trimming and J lost 4 bases, with 18 bases between them. The V gene's germline CDR1 is MNHGY and CDR2 SAAAGT. CDR3 length equals 17 residues. The CDR3, as DNA: TGTGCCAGCAGTTACTCGATGAACACCCCGTTTAGCACTGAAGCTTTCTTT. Amino acids: CASSYSMNTPFSTEAFF.

The chain uses TRBV3-1 and TRBJ2-3; either TRBD1 or TRBD2 may supply D (5 bases each). The V end lost 4 bases, the J end lost 4 bases, and 12 bases lay between the germline ends. Germline V gene data show CDR1 as LGHDT and CDR2 as YNNKEL (reference sequence). The CDR3 contains 14 residues. The DNA for the CDR3 is TGTGCCAGCAGCCCCGGGGCCGGAGCAGATACGCAGTATTTT. This codes for CASSPGAGADTQYF.

V usage is TRBV25-1 and J usage is TRBJ2-2; TRBD1 aligns across 7 bases. The CDR3 is 18 amino acids. V lost 0 bases, J lost 7 bases, and 14 bases stayed unmatched. The V gene's germline CDR1 is MGHDK and CDR2 SYGVNS. The CDR3 here is CASSEYFTDRFSGGELFF. The CDR3 nucleotides read TGTGCCAGCAGTGAATATTTTACGGACAGGTTTTCTGGCGGGGAGCTGTTTTTT.

The chain recombines TRBV29-1 with TRBJ1-3; D is undetermined. CDR3 length: 13 amino acids. The germline V gene has CDR1 SQVTM and CDR2 ANQGSEA. The V end was cut by 4 bases, the J end by 0 bases, with 7 bases between. This chain's CDR3 is CSVVWASGNTIYF. CDR3 bases: TGCAGCGTTGTTTGGGCCTCTGGAAACACCATATATTTT.

V gene TRBV2 combines with J gene TRBJ2-1; 7 bases line up with TRBD1. Germline values: CDR1 SNHLY, CDR2 FYNNEI. The J segment lost 2 bases and the V segment lost 5 bases, leaving 3 bases of the junction unmatched. CDR3 size: 14 residues. CDR3 protein: CASSPGQPYNEQFF. The CDR3 nucleotides are TGTGCCAGCAGTCCGGGACAGCCCTACAATGAGCAGTTCTTC.

There are many counts of this clonotype. This chain uses TRBV7-9 with TRBJ1-2; 10 nucleotides agree with TRBD1. The CDR3 is 15 amino acids. V gave up 5 bases and J gave up 7 bases; unmatched junction bases: 10. CDR1 and CDR2 from the germline V gene are SEHNR and FQNEAQ (reference sequence). CDR3 nucleotide sequence: TGTGCCAGCAGCCACGCCGGACAGGGGGTCGGTGGCTACACCTTC. As protein: CASSHAGQGVGGYTF.

This clonotype came up once. A single base separates this from a much larger clone, so it may be a read error. CDR3 in amino acids: CASNYTTGAGYTF. In DNA, the CDR3 is TGTGCCAGCAATTATACCACAGGGGCTGGCTACACCTTC. This sequence joins TRBV12-3 or TRBV12-4 and TRBJ1-2, with 7 bases lining up with TRBD1. The junction had 9 bases not matched to a gene; V was cut back by 7 bases and J by 7 bases. This CDR3 contains 13 residues.

This chain uses TRBV28 with TRBJ1-1; 11 nucleotides align to TRBD1. V shed 6 bases, J shed 11 bases, and the junction held 11 bases outside the gene matches. This CDR3 contains 14 residues. Per germline, CDR1 MDHEN and CDR2 SYDVKM. The CDR3 DNA sequence: TGTGCCAGCAGCCCAGTTGGACAGGGGGCCTGGGCTTTCTTT. It yields the protein CASSPVGQGAWAFF.

This clonotype was picked up a small number of times. The V gene is TRBV15, the J gene TRBJ2-2; D might be TRBD1 (5 bases). The V gene lost 8 bases and the J gene lost 3 bases, with 7 bases spanning the gap. The CDR3 loop spans 12 amino acids. In germline, CDR1 is LNHNV, CDR2 YYDKDF (reference sequence). The CDR3 sequence: CATLRDTGELFF. For the CDR3, the DNA is TGTGCCACCCTCAGGGACACCGGGGAGCTGTTTTTT.

The chain links TRBV28 to TRBJ2-2, with D unclear. In germline, CDR1 is MDHEN, CDR2 SYDVKM. Trimming removed 4 bases at V and 0 bases at J, with 18 bases between. The CDR3 is made up of 18 amino acids. This CDR3 is CASSSPLITGANTGELFF. The CDR3 region has the DNA TGTGCCAGCAGTTCCCCTCTAATAACGGGCGCGAACACCGGGGAGCTGTTTTTT.

Comments on this clonotype: Germline and junction disagree at one end, which may indicate a read error. The rearrangement links TRBV7-6 to TRBJ2-7, with TRBD1 matching 9 bases. CDR3 length: 15 amino acids. Germline CDR1 reads SGHVS; CDR2 reads FNYEAQ. The CDR3 DNA reads as TGTGCCAACAGCTTAGTGGGGACAGGGTATGACGAGCAGTACTTC. Translating it yields CANSLVGTGYDEQYF. The full variable domain, with the rest looked up from reference TRBV7-6 and TRBJ2-7, is GAGVSQSPRYKVTKRGQDVALRCDPISGHVSLYWYRQALGQGPEFLTYFNYEAQQDKSGLPNDRFSAERPEGSISTLTIQRTEQRDSAMYRCANSLVGTGYDEQYFGPGTRLTVT.

This chain joins TRBV7-9 and TRBJ2-1, with D perhaps TRBD2 (5 bases). V lost 2 bases and J 7 bases, leaving 18 bases between the germline ends. The germline V gene encodes CDR1 SEHNR and CDR2 FQNEAQ (reference sequence). This CDR3 has 16 amino acids. CDR3 region: CASSLPRPGRPNEQFF. CDR3 DNA: TGTGCCAGCAGCTTACCAAGACCGGGAAGGCCAAATGAGCAGTTCTTC.

This clonotype was counted at least ten times. This chain connects TRBV7-6 to TRBJ1-2; D remains ambiguous. This CDR3 spans 14 amino acids. Germline CDR1 reads SGHVS; CDR2 reads FNYEAQ. V dropped 5 bases and J dropped 4 bases, with 14 bases sitting between them. The CDR3 reads CASSPTGSVYGYTF. The CDR3 coding sequence is TGTGCCAGCAGCCCCACCGGATCCGTCTATGGCTACACCTTC.

The J gene is TRBJ2-1, the V gene TRBV2; either TRBD1 or TRBD2 may supply D (6 bases each). The CDR3 has 15 amino acids. Trimming left V 4 bases short and J 9 bases short, with 19 bases between. CDR1 and CDR2 from the germline V gene are SNHLY and FYNNEI. The CDR3 loop is CASSGQSGGPGEQFF. DNA of the CDR3: TGTGCCAGCAGTGGGCAGAGTGGGGGGCCTGGTGAGCAGTTCTTC.

The chain combines TRBV18 with TRBJ2-1, with 9 bases fitting TRBD2. Germline-derived CDR1 and CDR2 are KGHSH and LQKENI. With 6 bases clipped from V and 6 bases from J, the junction kept 3 bases outside the gene matches. The CDR3 is 13 residues long. The CDR3 loop reads CASSGTSFNEQFF. As DNA, the CDR3 is TGTGCCAGCTCCGGGACTAGCTTCAATGAGCAGTTCTTC.

This chain joins TRBV20-1 and TRBJ1-2; D gene ambiguous. Germline CDR1 reads DFQATT; CDR2 reads SNEGSKA (reference sequence). There are 15 residues in the CDR3. Trimming took off 0 bases at V and 4 bases at J, with 15 bases between the two ends. The CDR3 loop reads CSAREQTKEAYGYTF. The CDR3 nucleotides read TGCAGTGCTAGAGAACAGACGAAAGAGGCCTATGGCTACACCTTC.

This clonotype was seen a few times. The chain carries TRBV6-2 or TRBV6-3 and TRBJ2-3; D call uncertain. This CDR3 region has 14 residues. Germline V lookup: CDR1 MNHEY, CDR2 SVGEGT. V lost 6 bases, J lost 2 bases, and 12 bases lay in between. CDR3 sequence reads: CASRVAIHTDTQYF. The CDR3 DNA reads as TGTGCCAGCAGAGTCGCCATTCACACAGATACGCAGTATTTT.

This clonotype occurred a few times. The rearrangement uses TRBV7-8 and TRBJ2-3, with D possibly called TRBD1 or TRBD2 (7 bases each). V lost 1 base to trimming and J lost 5 bases, with 16 bases between them. The CDR3 is 16 amino acids. CDR1 is SGHVS, CDR2 FQNEAQ, per germline. CDR3 nucleotides: TGTGCCAGCAGCTTAGAGCAGGGGGGGCCAGGAGATACGCAGTATTTT. It translates to CASSLEQGGPGDTQYF.

V usage is TRBV6-2 or TRBV6-3 and J usage is TRBJ2-2; no definite D call. V lost 6 bases, J lost 7 bases, and 6 bases lay in between. Per germline, CDR1 MNHEY and CDR2 SVGEGT. The CDR3 is 11 residues long. CDR3 sequence reads: CASSPFGELFF. The CDR3, as DNA: TGTGCCAGCAGCCCCTTCGGGGAGCTGTTTTTT.

The count of this clonotype is one. The chain is built from TRBV28 and TRBJ2-1; 9 positions match TRBD1. The CDR3 sequence is 19 residues long. With V trimmed by 5 bases and J by 4 bases, 18 bases remained unmatched. Per the germline V gene, CDR1 is MDHEN and CDR2 is SYDVKM. This CDR3 is CASSPLSPGQGDSYNEQFF. The CDR3 coding sequence is TGTGCCAGCAGTCCCCTATCCCCGGGACAGGGAGATTCTTACAATGAGCAGTTCTTC.

This clonotype was counted at least ten times. The chain links TRBV7-6 to TRBJ2-5; 10 bases agree with TRBD1. The CDR3 spans 14 residues. J was trimmed by 4 bases and V by 5 bases; bases with no gene match: 4. Per germline, CDR1 SGHVS and CDR2 FNYEAQ. The CDR3 loop reads CASSNRQGAETQYF. The CDR3 DNA reads as TGTGCCAGCAGCAACCGACAGGGGGCAGAGACCCAGTACTTC.